Below, 20 T cell receptor beta chains from the same sample are listed, as sequenced in a study of OX40 agonist ivuxolimab in advanced cancers. Produced via immunoSEQ multiplex PCR; TCRdb's table is partial and in-frame only. The sample lists about 72,000 clones, roughly 87% occurring once. The sample in question was CD4+ or CD8+ T cells sorted from blood, obtained in a trial of the OX40 agonist ivuxolimab. The origin of the receptors is an adult with an advanced solid tumor such as melanoma, head and neck, liver or kidney cancer.

This rearrangement joins TRBV11-2 to TRBJ2-5, with D tentatively TRBD1 (6 bases). Germline CDR1 is SGHAT and CDR2 is FQNNGV. The ends were cut back, 5 bases at V and 2 bases at J, with 12 bases in the middle. This CDR3 has 14 amino acids. DNA for the CDR3: TGTGCCAGCAGCAAAGACAGGTCACAAGAGACCCAGTACTTC. The encoded protein is CASSKDRSQETQYF. Supplemented by reference TRBV11-2 and TRBJ2-5, the full variable domain reads EAGVAQSPRYKIIEKRQSVAFWCNPISGHATLYWYQQILGQGPKLLIQFQNNGVVDDSQLPKDRFSAERLKGVDSTLKIQPAKLEDSAVYLCASSKDRSQETQYFGPGTRLLVL.

The chain couples TRBV5-4 to TRBJ2-3; 15 positions agree with TRBD2. Trimming removed 2 bases from V and 6 bases from J; junction bases left unmatched: 7. CDR3 size: 17 residues. Germline-derived CDR1 and CDR2 are SGHNT and YYREEE (reference sequence). CDR3 region: CASSLPGLAGGRDTQYF. CDR3 DNA: TGTGCCAGCAGCTTACCGGGACTAGCGGGAGGACGGGATACGCAGTATTTT. Combining the CDR3 with reference TRBV5-4 and TRBJ2-3 gives the whole variable domain ETGVTQSPTHLIKTRGQQVTLRCSSQSGHNTVSWYQQALGQGPQFIFQYYREEENGRGNFPPRFSGLQFPNYSSELNVNALELDDSALYLCASSLPGLAGGRDTQYFGPGTRLTVL.

The V call is TRBV6-6, the J call TRBJ2-5; weak D call: TRBD2 (6 bases). Germline V gene sequence: CDR1 MNHNY, CDR2 SVGAGI (reference sequence). The length of the CDR3 is 13 residues. Trimming removed 8 bases at V and 2 bases at J, with 12 bases between. DNA for the CDR3: TGTGCCAGCCGACCTAGCGTTCAAGAGACCCAGTACTTC. Translated, it gives CASRPSVQETQYF.

The rearrangement joins TRBV5-1 to TRBJ2-7; D unresolved. In germline, CDR1 is SGHRS, CDR2 YFSETQ. The CDR3 runs to 13 residues. Trimming removed 0 bases at V and 3 bases at J, with 7 bases between. CDR3 region: CASSLEQHYEQYF. The CDR3 DNA sequence: TGCGCCAGCAGCTTGGAACAGCACTACGAGCAGTACTTC.

This rearrangement joins TRBV9 to TRBJ2-5, with 10 positions matching TRBD2. CDR3 length: 15 amino acids. Germline V lookup: CDR1 SGDLS, CDR2 YYNGEE. The V segment lost 4 bases and the J segment 4 bases; nucleotides outside the gene matches: 7. The CDR3 region is CASSFRLAGRETQYF. The CDR3 DNA sequence: TGTGCCAGCAGCTTCCGACTAGCGGGTCGAGAGACCCAGTACTTC.

The CDR3 bases are TGTGCCAGCAGCTTCAGGACCAACTTTGGTGAGACCCAGTACTTC. This sequence encodes CASSFRTNFGETQYF. V is TRBV5-4 and J is TRBJ2-5; D is uncertain. The CDR3 extends over 15 amino acids. Germline CDR1 and CDR2: SGHNT and YYREEE (reference sequence). Trimming took 2 bases from V and 5 from J, leaving 16 bases between them.

This chain links TRBV7-2 with TRBJ2-1, with TRBD2 identical over 13 bases. CDR3 length equals 19 residues. The V segment lost 2 bases and the J segment 0 bases; nucleotides outside the gene matches: 7. In germline, CDR1 is SGHTA, CDR2 FQGNSA. CDR3 residues: CASSLRRTSGGSSYNEQFF. The CDR3 DNA reads as TGTGCCAGCAGCTTACGCCGGACTAGCGGGGGTAGCTCCTACAATGAGCAGTTCTTC.

The V and J genes are TRBV28 and TRBJ2-3; D is possibly TRBD2 (6 bases). This CDR3 has 15 amino acids. V was clipped by 6 bases and J by 0 bases, with 13 bases between them. The germline V gene encodes CDR1 MDHEN and CDR2 SYDVKM. In nucleotides, the CDR3 is TGTGCCAGCAGCCCCAGCGGGTCTAGCACAGATACGCAGTATTTT. It encodes CASSPSGSSTDTQYF.

There are many counts of this clone. The V call is TRBV6-1, the J call TRBJ1-2; D is uncertain. Germline lookup yields CDR1 MNHNS and CDR2 SASEGT. Trimming cost V 6 bases and J 0 bases, with 5 bases left between them. There are 12 residues in the CDR3. The CDR3 sequence is CASRPTNYGYTF. CDR3 nucleotide sequence: TGTGCCAGCAGACCAACTAACTATGGCTACACCTTC.

This clone was detected only once. The genes are TRBV4-3 and TRBJ2-1, with 12 bases matching TRBD2. Germline CDR1 is LGHNA and CDR2 is YSLEER. This CDR3 has 15 amino acids. V gave up 3 bases and J gave up 5 bases; unmatched junction bases: 2. CDR3 coding DNA: TGCGCCAGCAGCCACAGACTAGCGGGAGACAATGAGCAGTTCTTC. As protein: CASSHRLAGDNEQFF.

This rearrangement joins TRBV7-2 to TRBJ2-1; TRBD2 matches 7 bases. Germline loops: CDR1 SGHTA, CDR2 FQGNSA. The CDR3 consists of 16 residues. With V trimmed by 5 bases and J by 1 base, 8 bases remained unmatched. The CDR3 loop is CASSPLAGGSYNEQFF. The DNA of the CDR3 is TGTGCCAGCAGCCCGTTAGCGGGCGGATCCTACAATGAGCAGTTCTTC.

This chain links TRBV5-1 with TRBJ2-1; D gene uncertain. The germline CDR1 and CDR2 sequences are SGHRS and YFSETQ. The germline V and J ends were trimmed by 0 bases and 8 bases, with 6 bases remaining between them. The CDR3 sequence is 12 residues long. In DNA, the CDR3 is TGCGCCAGCAGCTTGGGTACCCATGAGCAGTTCTTC. Its translation: CASSLGTHEQFF.

This clone showed up many times. This chain uses TRBV19 with TRBJ2-2; 10 nucleotides agree with TRBD2. J gave up 2 bases and V 6 bases, and 6 bases lay outside the gene matches. There are 16 residues in the CDR3. Germline CDR1 reads LNHDA; CDR2 reads SQIVND (reference sequence). The CDR3 here is CASSDSGRKNTGELFF. The CDR3, as DNA: TGTGCCAGTAGCGATAGCGGGAGGAAAAACACCGGGGAGCTGTTTTTT.

The chain employs TRBV28 and TRBJ2-7, with 8 bases identical to TRBD2. The CDR3 runs 15 residues. Germline V gene data show CDR1 as MDHEN and CDR2 as SYDVKM. J lost 1 base, V lost 3 bases, and 5 bases had no gene match. DNA of the CDR3: TGTGCCAGCAGTTTGGTTACTAGCGGATCCTACGAGCAGTACTTC. This sequence encodes CASSLVTSGSYEQYF. Looking up the rest from reference TRBV28 and TRBJ2-7 gives the full variable domain: DVKVTQSSRYLVKRTGEKVFLECVQDMDHENMFWYRQDPGLGLRLIYFSYDVKMKEKGDIPEGYSVSREKKERFSLILESASTNQTSMYLCASSLVTSGSYEQYFGPGTRLTVT.

The chain joins TRBV27 to TRBJ1-2, with D unresolved. Trimming shortened V by 0 bases and J by 1 base, and 6 bases separated the two germline ends. From germline, CDR1 is MNHEY and CDR2 SMNVEV (reference sequence). The CDR3 totals 14 residues. The CDR3 DNA is TGTGCCAGCAGTTTATCGGCCTTTAACTATGGCTACACCTTC. It specifies CASSLSAFNYGYTF.

The genes are TRBV18 and TRBJ2-6, with TRBD1 matching 12 bases. The J segment lost 4 bases and the V segment lost 5 bases, leaving 15 bases of the junction unmatched. The CDR3 runs 20 residues. Germline loops: CDR1 KGHSH, CDR2 LQKENI. CDR3 residues: CASSSNLPGQGAGGANVLTF. The CDR3 bases are TGTGCCAGCTCATCTAACTTACCGGGACAGGGGGCTGGCGGGGCCAACGTCCTGACTTTC.

V gene TRBV6-4 combines with J gene TRBJ2-1, with 7 bases matching TRBD2. CDR1 and CDR2 from the germline V gene are MRHNA and SNTAGT. The V and J ends lost 3 bases and 2 bases, in that order; junction bases with no gene match: 4. The CDR3 has 15 residues. The CDR3 is CASSEGEGTYNEQFF. DNA of the CDR3: TGTGCCAGCAGTGAAGGGGAGGGGACCTACAATGAGCAGTTCTTC.

This chain joins TRBV5-1 and TRBJ2-1; 15 bases map to TRBD2. The germline V gene encodes CDR1 SGHRS and CDR2 YFSETQ. Trimming at V came to 4 bases and at J to 3 bases, leaving 8 bases not matched to a gene. CDR3 length: 18 amino acids. DNA for the CDR3: TGCGCCAGCAGCGCCGGACTAGCGGGAGGGCCGGTCTACAATGAGCAGTTCTTC. It is translated as CASSAGLAGGPVYNEQFF.

The rearrangement uses TRBV5-1 and TRBJ1-1; D is undetermined. The CDR3 runs to 15 residues. Trimming shortened V by 1 base and J by 6 bases, and 16 bases separated the two germline ends. From germline, CDR1 is SGHRS and CDR2 YFSETQ. CDR3 region: CASSLTSWLEAEAFF. The CDR3 DNA follows: TGCGCCAGCAGCTTGACTTCCTGGCTCGAGGCTGAAGCTTTCTTT.

This rearrangement joins TRBV7-2 to TRBJ2-2; 8 positions match TRBD2. The CDR3 totals 16 residues. CDR1 SGHTA and CDR2 FQGNSA come from the germline V gene. Unmatched junction bases numbered 8, after V lost 2 bases and J lost 6 bases. The CDR3 sequence: CASSLHSGSGAGELFF. In nucleotides, the CDR3 is TGTGCCAGCAGCTTACACAGCGGGAGCGGCGCCGGGGAGCTGTTTTTT.